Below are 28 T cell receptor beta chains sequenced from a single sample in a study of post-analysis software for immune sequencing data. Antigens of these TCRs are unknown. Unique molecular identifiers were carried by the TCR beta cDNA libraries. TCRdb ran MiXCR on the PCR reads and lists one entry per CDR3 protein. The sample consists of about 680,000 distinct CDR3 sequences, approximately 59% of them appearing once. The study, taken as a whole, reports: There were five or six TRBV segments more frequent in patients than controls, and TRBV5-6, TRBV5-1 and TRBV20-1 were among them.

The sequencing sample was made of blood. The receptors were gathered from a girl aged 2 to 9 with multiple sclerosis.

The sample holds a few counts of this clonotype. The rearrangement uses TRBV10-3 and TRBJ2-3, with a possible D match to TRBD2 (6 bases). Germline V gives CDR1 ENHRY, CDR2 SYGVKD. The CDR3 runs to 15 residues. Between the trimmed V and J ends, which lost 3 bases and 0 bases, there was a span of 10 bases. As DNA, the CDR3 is TGTGCCATCAGTGAACGGGACTTCAGCACAGATACGCAGTATTTT. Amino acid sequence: CAISERDFSTDTQYF.

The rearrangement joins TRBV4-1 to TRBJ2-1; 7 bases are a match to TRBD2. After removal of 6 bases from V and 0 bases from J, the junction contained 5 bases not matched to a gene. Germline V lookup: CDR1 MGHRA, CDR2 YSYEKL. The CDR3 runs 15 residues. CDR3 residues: CASRWLADSYNEQFF. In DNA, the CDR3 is TGCGCCAGCAGGTGGCTAGCGGACTCCTACAATGAGCAGTTCTTC.

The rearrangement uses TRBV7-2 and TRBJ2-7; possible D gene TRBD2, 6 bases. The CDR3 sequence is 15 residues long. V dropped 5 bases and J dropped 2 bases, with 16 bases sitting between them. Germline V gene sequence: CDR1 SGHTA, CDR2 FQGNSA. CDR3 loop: CASSPTGVAAYEQYF. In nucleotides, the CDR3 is TGTGCCAGCAGCCCTACTGGAGTAGCGGCCTACGAGCAGTACTTC.

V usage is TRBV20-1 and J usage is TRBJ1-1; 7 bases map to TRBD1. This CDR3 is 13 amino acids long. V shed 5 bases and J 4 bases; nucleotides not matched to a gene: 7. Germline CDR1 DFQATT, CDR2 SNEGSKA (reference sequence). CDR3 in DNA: TGCAGTGCTCAATATAGACAGGGCACTGAAGCTTTCTTT. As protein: CSAQYRQGTEAFF.

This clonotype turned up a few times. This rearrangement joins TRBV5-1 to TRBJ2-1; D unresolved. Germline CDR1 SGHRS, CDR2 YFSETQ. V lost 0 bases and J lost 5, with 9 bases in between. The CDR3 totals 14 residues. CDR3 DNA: TGCGCCAGCAGCTTGGGGGGATATAACAATGAGCAGTTCTTC. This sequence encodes CASSLGGYNNEQFF. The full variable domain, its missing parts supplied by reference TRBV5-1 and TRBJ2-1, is KAGVTQTPRYLIKTRGQQVTLSCSPISGHRSVSWYQQTPGQGLQFLFEYFSETQRNKGNFPGRFSGRQFSNSRSEMNVSTLELGDSALYLCASSLGGYNNEQFFGPGTRLTVL.

CDR3 bases: TGCGCCAGCAGCCAACGGACTAGCGGGAGCCCAGATACGCAGTATTTT. Translated, it gives CASSQRTSGSPDTQYF. The V gene is TRBV5-1, the J gene TRBJ2-3; TRBD2 aligns across 13 bases. J was trimmed by 4 bases and V by 4 bases; bases with no gene match: 6. Germline CDR1 is SGHRS and CDR2 is YFSETQ. The CDR3 runs to 16 residues.

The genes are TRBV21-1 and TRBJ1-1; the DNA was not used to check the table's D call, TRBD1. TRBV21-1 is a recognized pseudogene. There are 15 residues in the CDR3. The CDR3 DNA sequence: TGTGCCAGCCGTCCACTGGGACAGGGGGACACTGAAGCTTTCTTT. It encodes CASRPLGQGDTEAFF.

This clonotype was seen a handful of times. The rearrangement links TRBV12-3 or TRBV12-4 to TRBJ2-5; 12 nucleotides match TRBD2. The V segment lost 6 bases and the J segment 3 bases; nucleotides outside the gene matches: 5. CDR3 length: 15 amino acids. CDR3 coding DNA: TGTGCCAGCAGCGAAAGGACTAGCGGGAAAGAGACCCAGTACTTC. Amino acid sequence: CASSERTSGKETQYF.

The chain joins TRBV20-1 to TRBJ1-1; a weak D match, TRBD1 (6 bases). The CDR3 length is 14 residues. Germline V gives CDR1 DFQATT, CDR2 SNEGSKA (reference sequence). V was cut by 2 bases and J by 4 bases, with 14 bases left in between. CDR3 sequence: CSARRGAMSTEAFF. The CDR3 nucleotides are TGCAGTGCTAGACGGGGGGCAATGAGCACTGAAGCTTTCTTT.

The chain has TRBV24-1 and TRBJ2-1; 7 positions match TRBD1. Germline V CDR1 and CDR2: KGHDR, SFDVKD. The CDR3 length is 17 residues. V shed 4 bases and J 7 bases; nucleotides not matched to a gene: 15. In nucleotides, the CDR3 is TGTGCCACCAGTGAGTCCTCGACAGGGTTTCCGAGGAATGAGCAGTTCTTC. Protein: CATSESSTGFPRNEQFF.

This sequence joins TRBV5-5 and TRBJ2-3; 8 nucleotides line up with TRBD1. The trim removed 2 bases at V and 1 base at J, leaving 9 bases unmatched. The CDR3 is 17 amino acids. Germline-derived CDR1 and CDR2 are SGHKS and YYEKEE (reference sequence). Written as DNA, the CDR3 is TGTGCCAGCAGCTTTTTCTGGGAACAGGGGGGCACAGATACGCAGTATTTT. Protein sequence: CASSFFWEQGGTDTQYF.

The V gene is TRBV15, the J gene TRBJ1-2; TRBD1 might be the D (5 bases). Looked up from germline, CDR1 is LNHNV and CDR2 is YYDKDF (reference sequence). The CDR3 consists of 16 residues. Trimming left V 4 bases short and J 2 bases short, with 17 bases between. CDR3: CATSKLGELGNYGYTF. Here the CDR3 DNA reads TGTGCCACCAGCAAGTTAGGGGAACTGGGGAACTATGGCTACACCTTC.

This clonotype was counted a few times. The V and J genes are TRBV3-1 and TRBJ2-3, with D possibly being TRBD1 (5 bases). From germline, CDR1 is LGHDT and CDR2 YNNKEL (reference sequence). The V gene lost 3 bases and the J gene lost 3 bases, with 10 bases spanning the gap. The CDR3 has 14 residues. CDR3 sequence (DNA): TGTGCCAGCAGCCACGCTCAGGGTACAGATACGCAGTATTTT. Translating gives CASSHAQGTDTQYF.

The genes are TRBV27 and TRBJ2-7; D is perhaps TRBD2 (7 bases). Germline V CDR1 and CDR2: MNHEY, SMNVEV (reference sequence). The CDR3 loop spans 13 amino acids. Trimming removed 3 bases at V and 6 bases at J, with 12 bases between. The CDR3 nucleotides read TGTGCCAGCAGTTTCTTAGGGGGGGGCGAGCAGTACTTC. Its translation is CASSFLGGGEQYF.

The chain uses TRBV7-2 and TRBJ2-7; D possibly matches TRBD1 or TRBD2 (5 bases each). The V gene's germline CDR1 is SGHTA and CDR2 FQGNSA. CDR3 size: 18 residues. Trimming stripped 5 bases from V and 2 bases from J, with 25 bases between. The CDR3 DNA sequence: TGTGCCAGCAGCCCGACCGGGGCAGACCCTATGAGAACCTACGAGCAGTACTTC. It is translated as CASSPTGADPMRTYEQYF.

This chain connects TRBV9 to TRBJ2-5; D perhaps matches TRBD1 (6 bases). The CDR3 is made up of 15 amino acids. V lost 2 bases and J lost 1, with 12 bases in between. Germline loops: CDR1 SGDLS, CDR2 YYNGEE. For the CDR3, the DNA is TGTGCCAGCAGCGTCTTACAGGGTGGCCAAGAGACCCAGTACTTC. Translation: CASSVLQGGQETQYF.

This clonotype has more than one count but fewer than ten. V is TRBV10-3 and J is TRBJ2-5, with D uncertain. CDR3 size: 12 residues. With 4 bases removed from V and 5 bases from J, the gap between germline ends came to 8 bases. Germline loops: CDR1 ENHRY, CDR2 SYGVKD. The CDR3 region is CAISGDTETQYF. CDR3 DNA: TGTGCCATCAGTGGAGATACCGAGACCCAGTACTTC.

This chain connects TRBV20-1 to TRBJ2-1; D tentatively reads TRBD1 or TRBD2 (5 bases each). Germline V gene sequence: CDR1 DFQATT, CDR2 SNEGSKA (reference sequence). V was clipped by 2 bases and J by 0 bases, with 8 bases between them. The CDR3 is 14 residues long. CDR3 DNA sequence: TGCAGTGCTAGAAAGGGGAGCTCCTACAATGAGCAGTTCTTC. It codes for CSARKGSSYNEQFF.

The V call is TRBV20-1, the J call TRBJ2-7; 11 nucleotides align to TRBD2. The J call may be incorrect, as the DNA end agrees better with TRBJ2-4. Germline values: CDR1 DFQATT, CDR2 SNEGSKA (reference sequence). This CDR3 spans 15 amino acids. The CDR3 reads CSAIILAGVGNIQYF. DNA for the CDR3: TGCAGTGCTATAATACTAGCGGGAGTAGGAAACATTCAGTACTTC.

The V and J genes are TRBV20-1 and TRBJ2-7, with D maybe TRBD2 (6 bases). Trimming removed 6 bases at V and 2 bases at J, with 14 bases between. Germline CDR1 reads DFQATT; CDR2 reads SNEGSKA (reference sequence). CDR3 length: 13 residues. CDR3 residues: CSAGDSTTYEQYF. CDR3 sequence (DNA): TGCAGTGCCGGGGACTCCACCACCTACGAGCAGTACTTC.

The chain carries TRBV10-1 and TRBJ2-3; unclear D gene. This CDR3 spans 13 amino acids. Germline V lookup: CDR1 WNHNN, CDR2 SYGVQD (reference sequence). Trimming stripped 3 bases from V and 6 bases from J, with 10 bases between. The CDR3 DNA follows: TGCGCCAGCAGTGAACAGCCGGCGGATACGCAGTATTTT. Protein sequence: CASSEQPADTQYF.

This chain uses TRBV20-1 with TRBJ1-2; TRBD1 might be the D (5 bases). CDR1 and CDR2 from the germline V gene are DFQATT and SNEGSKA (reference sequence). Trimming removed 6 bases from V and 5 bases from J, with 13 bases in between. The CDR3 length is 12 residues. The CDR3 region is CSALVGPYGYTF. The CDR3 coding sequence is TGCAGTGCCCTCGTGGGGCCGTATGGCTACACCTTC.

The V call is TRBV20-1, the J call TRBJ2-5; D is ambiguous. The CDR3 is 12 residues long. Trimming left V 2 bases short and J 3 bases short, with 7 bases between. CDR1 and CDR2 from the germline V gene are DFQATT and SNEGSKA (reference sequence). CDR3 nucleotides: TGCAGTGCTAGATCTCGAGAAGAGACCCAGTACTTC. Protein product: CSARSREETQYF.

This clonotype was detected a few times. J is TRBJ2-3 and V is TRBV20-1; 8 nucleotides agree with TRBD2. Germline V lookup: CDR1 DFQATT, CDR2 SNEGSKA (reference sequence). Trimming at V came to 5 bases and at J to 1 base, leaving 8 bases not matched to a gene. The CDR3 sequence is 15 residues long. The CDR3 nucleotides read TGCAGTGCTCCGGAGAGGCGGGGGGGCACAGATACGCAGTATTTT. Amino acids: CSAPERRGGTDTQYF.

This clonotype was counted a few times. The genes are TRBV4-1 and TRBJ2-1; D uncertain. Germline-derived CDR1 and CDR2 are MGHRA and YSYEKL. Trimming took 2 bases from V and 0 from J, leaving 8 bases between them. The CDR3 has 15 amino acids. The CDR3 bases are TGCGCCAGCAGCCAACCAAGCGTCTCCTACAATGAGCAGTTCTTC. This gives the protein CASSQPSVSYNEQFF.

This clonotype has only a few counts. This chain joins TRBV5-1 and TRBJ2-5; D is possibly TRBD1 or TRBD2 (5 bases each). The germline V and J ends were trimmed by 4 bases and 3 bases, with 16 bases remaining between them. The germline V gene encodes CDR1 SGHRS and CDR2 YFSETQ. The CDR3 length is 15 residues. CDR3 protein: CASSIAGTEKETQYF. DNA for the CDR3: TGCGCCAGCAGCATCGCCGGGACCGAGAAAGAGACCCAGTACTTC.

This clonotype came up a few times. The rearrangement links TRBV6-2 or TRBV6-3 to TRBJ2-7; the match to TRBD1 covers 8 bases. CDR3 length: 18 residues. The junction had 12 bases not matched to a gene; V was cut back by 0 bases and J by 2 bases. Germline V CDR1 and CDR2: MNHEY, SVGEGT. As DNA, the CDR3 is TGTGCCAGCAGTTACTCTTCCTCCGGATTACAGGGGGCCTACGAGCAGTACTTC. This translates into CASSYSSSGLQGAYEQYF.

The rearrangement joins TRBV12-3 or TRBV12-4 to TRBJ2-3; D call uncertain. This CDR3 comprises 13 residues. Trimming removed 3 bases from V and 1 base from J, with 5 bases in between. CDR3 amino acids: CASSFWGTDTQYF. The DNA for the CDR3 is TGTGCCAGCAGTTTCTGGGGCACAGATACGCAGTATTTT.